The 25 T cell receptor beta chains reported below all come from one sample, sequenced in a study of T cells after yellow fever vaccination. One entry per CDR3 protein, called by TCRdb with MiXCR from the 5' RACE reads. The table shows some 500,000 distinct CDR3 sequences, with about 13% occurring only once. Sequenced here: PBMCs, sampled on the day of the yellow fever booster vaccination. These receptors were obtained from a man aged 25 to 45 who received the YFV17D yellow fever vaccine.

This clonotype appeared a few times. The V and J genes are TRBV7-6 and TRBJ2-6; possible D gene TRBD2, 5 bases. CDR3 length: 15 amino acids. From germline, CDR1 is SGHVS and CDR2 FNYEAQ. The germline V and J ends were trimmed by 8 bases and 4 bases, with 15 bases remaining between them. The DNA of the CDR3 is TGTGCCAGCGCTAGAAGCGGCACCGGGGCCAACGTCCTGACTTTC. This gives the protein CASARSGTGANVLTF.

The chain couples TRBV7-2 to TRBJ2-1, with a tentative D call TRBD2 (6 bases). V shed 7 bases and J shed 9 bases, with 10 bases lying between them. The CDR3 has 11 amino acids. Germline CDR1 reads SGHTA; CDR2 reads FQGNSA. CDR3 bases: TGTGCCAGCACCACGGGAGTTGAGCAGTTCTTC. Translated: CASTTGVEQFF.

This clonotype was seen only a few times. V usage is TRBV3-1 and J usage is TRBJ2-7; 9 positions agree with TRBD1. The CDR3 consists of 13 residues. Germline trimming cut 11 bases from V and 3 bases from J; bases unmatched to any gene: 8. Germline values: CDR1 LGHDT, CDR2 YNNKEL (reference sequence). CDR3 sequence: CASTQGARYEQYF. The CDR3 region has the DNA TGTGCCTCAACACAGGGGGCTCGCTACGAGCAGTACTTC.

This clonotype has a handful of counts. The CDR3 nucleotides are TGTGCCAGCAGCACCTGGACTAGCGGGAGTTATGAGCAGTTCTTC. This gives the protein CASSTWTSGSYEQFF. The chain recombines TRBV12-3 or TRBV12-4 with TRBJ2-1; TRBD2 aligns across 13 bases. This CDR3 comprises 15 residues. V gave up 6 bases and J gave up 8 bases; unmatched junction bases: 7.

This clonotype was detected only a few times. V is TRBV7-2 and J is TRBJ2-1; D ambiguous. Between the trimmed V and J ends, which lost 2 bases and 5 bases, there was a span of 10 bases. There are 14 residues in the CDR3. Germline V gene data show CDR1 as SGHTA and CDR2 as FQGNSA. CDR3 DNA: TGTGCCAGCAGCTTAATGGTGGGTGACAATGAGCAGTTCTTC. Amino acid sequence: CASSLMVGDNEQFF.

V and J are TRBV6-5 and TRBJ2-7; D unclear. Trimming cost V 5 bases and J 6 bases, with 17 bases left between them. CDR3 length: 14 residues. Germline V lookup: CDR1 MNHEY, CDR2 SVGAGI. The CDR3 reads CASSPGGASAEQYF. CDR3 coding DNA: TGTGCCAGCAGTCCGGGCGGCGCATCGGCCGAGCAGTACTTC.

The J gene is TRBJ2-1, the V gene TRBV19; 8 nucleotides line up with TRBD2. With V trimmed by 6 bases and J by 5 bases, 6 bases remained unmatched. The CDR3 spans 14 residues. Germline assignment: CDR1 LNHDA and CDR2 SQIVND (reference sequence). CDR3 coding DNA: TGTGCCAGTAGGGACCGGGGGGGAGACAATGAGCAGTTCTTC. It encodes CASRDRGGDNEQFF.

J is TRBJ1-2 and V is TRBV7-8; the D gene is possibly TRBD1 (5 bases). Germline V CDR1 and CDR2: SGHVS, FQNEAQ. The CDR3 has 16 residues. V gave up 0 bases and J gave up 2 bases, with 13 bases separating them. In nucleotides, the CDR3 is TGTGCCAGCAGCTTAGCGCCTTCGGGGGACAACTATGGCTACACCTTC. Translation: CASSLAPSGDNYGYTF.

The genes are TRBV29-1 and TRBJ2-1, with 8 bases matching TRBD2. This CDR3 comprises 16 residues. The V gene end was trimmed by 4 bases and the J gene end by 1 base; junction bases not matched to a gene: 9. Germline loops: CDR1 SQVTM, CDR2 ANQGSEA. Here the CDR3 DNA reads TGCAGCGTTGGGTATAATAGCGGGATGTCCTACAATGAGCAGTTCTTC. Protein: CSVGYNSGMSYNEQFF.

This clonotype was counted a few times. V usage is TRBV7-2 and J usage is TRBJ1-5; D is undetermined. With 3 bases removed from V and 5 bases from J, the gap between germline ends came to 8 bases. This CDR3 region has 13 residues. Looked up from germline, CDR1 is SGHTA and CDR2 is FQGNSA. The DNA for the CDR3 is TGTGCCAGCAGCTTGAAGGTCGATCAGCCCCAGCATTTT. Its translation is CASSLKVDQPQHF. Supplemented by reference TRBV7-2 and TRBJ1-5, the full variable domain reads GAGVSQSPSNKVTEKGKDVELRCDPISGHTALYWYRQSLGQGLEFLIYFQGNSAPDKSGLPSDRFSAERTGGSVSTLTIQRTQQEDSAVYLCASSLKVDQPQHFGDGTRLSIL.

The sample holds a few counts of this clonotype. This chain links TRBV12-5 with TRBJ2-4, with a weak D call TRBD2 (6 bases). Trimming shortened V by 0 bases and J by 0 bases, and 24 bases separated the two germline ends. The CDR3 has 21 residues. The germline V gene has CDR1 LGHNT and CDR2 FRNRAP. CDR3 DNA: TGTGCTAGTGGTTTGGTAGTCGTAGCGGCAACCCTCGATTTAGCCAAAAACATTCAGTACTTC. This codes for CASGLVVVAATLDLAKNIQYF.

The chain joins TRBV2 to TRBJ2-7, with D possibly being TRBD2 (6 bases). The CDR3 covers 12 residues. The germline gives CDR1 SNHLY, CDR2 FYNNEI. V was shortened by 7 bases and J by 3 bases, with 10 bases between the two germline ends. Written as DNA, the CDR3 is TGTGCCAGCAATGCGGGGATCTACGAGCAGTACTTC. As protein: CASNAGIYEQYF.

The CDR3: CASSTVAGQGVGEQFF. CDR3 nucleotide sequence: TGTGCCAGTAGTACCGTCGCGGGACAGGGGGTGGGTGAGCAGTTCTTC. The genes are TRBV19 and TRBJ2-1; 11 bases are shared with TRBD1. CDR3 length: 16 amino acids. CDR1 and CDR2 from the germline V gene are LNHDA and SQIVND (reference sequence). V was clipped by 4 bases and J by 9 bases; unmatched bases: 11. Full variable domain (missing parts from reference TRBV19 and TRBJ2-1): DGGITQSPKYLFRKEGQNVTLSCEQNLNHDAMYWYRQDPGQGLRLIYYSQIVNDFQKGDIAEGYSVSREKKESFPLTVTSAQKNPTAFYLCASSTVAGQGVGEQFFGPGTRLTVL.

In its sample, this clonotype was seen a few times. The chain is built from TRBV20-1 and TRBJ2-5, with 8 positions matching TRBD1. V lost 5 bases and J lost 5; bases outside the gene matches: 25. Germline values: CDR1 DFQATT, CDR2 SNEGSKA (reference sequence). The length of the CDR3 is 19 residues. The CDR3: CSARLQDRVYRESGETQYF. The CDR3 DNA reads as TGCAGTGCTCGCCTACAGGACAGGGTGTACCGGGAGTCGGGGGAGACCCAGTACTTC.

The V and J genes are TRBV5-1 and TRBJ2-3; 8 bases map to TRBD1. The trim removed 4 bases at V and 3 bases at J, leaving 7 bases unmatched. CDR1 and CDR2 (germline): SGHRS, YFSETQ. This CDR3 contains 15 residues. CDR3 sequence (DNA): TGCGCCAGCAGCGAGGCAGGGGGCCCAACAGATACGCAGTATTTT. Encoded protein: CASSEAGGPTDTQYF. Full variable domain (rest looked up from reference TRBV5-1 and TRBJ2-3): KAGVTQTPRYLIKTRGQQVTLSCSPISGHRSVSWYQQTPGQGLQFLFEYFSETQRNKGNFPGRFSGRQFSNSRSEMNVSTLELGDSALYLCASSEAGGPTDTQYFGPGTRLTVL.

The rearrangement uses TRBV7-8 and TRBJ2-3, with TRBD2 matching over 9 bases. The ends lost 6 bases at V and 6 bases at J; junction bases unmatched: 10. CDR1 SGHVS and CDR2 FQNEAQ come from the germline V gene. The CDR3 consists of 15 residues. In DNA form, the CDR3 reads TGTGCCAGCAGGTTTAGCGGGAGTTCCTTTGATACGCAGTATTTT. This codes for CASRFSGSSFDTQYF. Based on the CDR3 plus reference TRBV7-8 and TRBJ2-3, the full variable domain is GAGVSQSPRYKVAKRGQDVALRCDPISGHVSLFWYQQALGQGPEFLTYFQNEAQLDKSGLPSDRFFAERPEGSVSTLKIQRTQQEDSAVYLCASRFSGSSFDTQYFGPGTRLTVL.

A few counts support this clonotype. The chain links TRBV24-1 to TRBJ2-1; TRBD2 is a possible D gene (6 bases). The germline V and J ends were trimmed by 0 bases and 5 bases, with 10 bases remaining between them. The CDR3 is 15 residues long. The germline V gene encodes CDR1 KGHDR and CDR2 SFDVKD. CDR3 region: CATSDLQGLDNEQFF. In DNA, the CDR3 is TGTGCCACCAGTGATTTGCAGGGACTTGACAATGAGCAGTTCTTC.

The gene calls are TRBV18 and TRBJ2-7; 8 positions agree with TRBD2. This CDR3 has 14 residues. V was pared by 2 bases and J by 5 bases, with 5 bases of the junction left unmatched. In germline, CDR1 is KGHSH, CDR2 LQKENI. The chain's CDR3 is CASSPTGGVHEQYF. The CDR3 DNA follows: TGTGCCAGCTCACCAACGGGAGGGGTCCACGAGCAGTACTTC.

This chain links TRBV6-6 with TRBJ1-1; D is unclear. Germline-derived CDR1 and CDR2 are MNHNY and SVGAGI (reference sequence). V was clipped by 5 bases and J by 5 bases, with 12 bases between them. The CDR3 extends over 13 amino acids. Here the CDR3 reads CASSNLRQTEAFF. In DNA, the CDR3 is TGTGCCAGCAGTAATTTGAGGCAGACTGAAGCTTTCTTT.

CDR3: CASRQRLAARREYF. The CDR3 region has the DNA TGTGCCAGCAGACAGAGACTAGCGGCGCGAAGAGAGTATTTT. This chain uses TRBV6-1 with TRBJ2-3; 9 nucleotides match TRBD2. The CDR3 loop spans 14 amino acids. The V gene end was trimmed by 6 bases and the J gene end by 13 bases; junction bases not matched to a gene: 14. CDR1 is MNHNS, CDR2 SASEGT, per germline.

This clonotype was counted only a few times. This chain joins TRBV12-3 or TRBV12-4 and TRBJ2-1; 10 bases agree with TRBD1. V was pared by 2 bases and J by 10 bases, with 8 bases of the junction left unmatched. There are 15 residues in the CDR3. Here the CDR3 reads CASSLRGQGNEEQFF. CDR3 coding DNA: TGTGCCAGCAGTTTAAGGGGACAGGGGAACGAAGAGCAGTTCTTC.

This chain links TRBV15 with TRBJ2-1; the D is unclear. Germline V CDR1 and CDR2: LNHNV, YYDKDF (reference sequence). The V gene lost 8 bases and the J gene lost 3 bases, with 11 bases spanning the gap. The CDR3 has 13 amino acids. The CDR3 region has the DNA TGTGCCACCGGGCTAGAGGTCTACAATGAGCAGTTCTTC. Protein product: CATGLEVYNEQFF.

The chain combines TRBV7-2 with TRBJ2-5, with 9 bases aligning to TRBD1. The CDR3 loop spans 15 amino acids. Germline V gene lookup returns CDR1 SGHTA and CDR2 FQGNSA. V was pared by 5 bases and J by 2 bases, with 6 bases of the junction left unmatched. The chain's CDR3 is CASSLPDRGQETQYF. CDR3 DNA sequence: TGTGCCAGCAGCCTCCCGGACAGGGGACAAGAGACCCAGTACTTC.

This chain uses TRBV6-2 or TRBV6-3 with TRBJ2-7, with 9 bases fitting TRBD2. This CDR3 spans 12 amino acids. CDR1 is MNHEY and CDR2 is SVGEGT in the germline V gene. Trimming cost V 6 bases and J 12 bases; bases outside gene matches: 9. Written as DNA, the CDR3 is TGTGCCAGCAGCTCGTTAGCGGGAGTGGCGTACTTC. Encoded protein: CASSSLAGVAYF.

V gene TRBV3-1 combines with J gene TRBJ1-1; D might be TRBD1 (5 bases). CDR1 is LGHDT and CDR2 is YNNKEL in the germline V gene (reference sequence). This CDR3 region has 16 residues. V was pared by 4 bases and J by 3 bases, with 18 bases between. CDR3 DNA sequence: TGTGCCAGCAGCCTTCGTGGACACCCGGAGGACACTGAAGCTTTCTTT. Protein: CASSLRGHPEDTEAFF.